What follows are 8 T cell receptor beta chains derived from one specimen sequenced in a study of cytomegalovirus exposure and HLA in healthy donors. Primers included in the PCR were 60 Vbeta and 13 Jbeta primers. Profiled with immunoSEQ multiplex PCR; TCRdb holds only in-frame clones, not every one. The profile shows tens of thousands of clones, around four fifths of them singletons. Material: PBMCs. These receptors were taken from a man over 45 in good health and CMV-seropositive.

J is TRBJ1-2 and V is TRBV30, with 12 bases identical to TRBD1. This CDR3 comprises 15 residues. In germline, CDR1 is GTSNPN, CDR2 SVGIG (reference sequence). Trimming took 2 bases from V and 4 from J; bases not matched to a gene: 5. The CDR3 DNA follows: TGTGCCTGGAGTACCGGGACAGGGGGCGGCTATGGCTACACCTTC. Its protein product is CAWSTGTGGGYGYTF.

The rearrangement uses TRBV18 and TRBJ2-1; 7 bases line up with TRBD2. The trim removed 0 bases at V and 0 bases at J, leaving 2 bases unmatched. The V gene's germline CDR1 is KGHSH and CDR2 LQKENI. The CDR3 spans 16 residues. The DNA for the CDR3 is TGTGCCAGCTCACCACCGGGCGGGGGCTCCTACAATGAGCAGTTCTTC. Its protein product is CASSPPGGGSYNEQFF.

In this sample, this clone turned up a few times. This rearrangement joins TRBV4-3 to TRBJ1-2; unclear D gene. CDR1 LGHNA and CDR2 YSLEER come from the germline V gene. This CDR3 is built from 16 residues. Trimming shortened V by 1 base and J by 0 bases, and 12 bases separated the two germline ends. CDR3 sequence: CASSQVRLEANYGYTF. In DNA form, the CDR3 reads TGCGCCAGCAGCCAAGTGCGGCTTGAGGCTAACTATGGCTACACCTTC.

This clone was counted between two and nine times. The chain uses TRBV5-1 and TRBJ1-1; TRBD1 might be the D (6 bases). The germline gives CDR1 SGHRS, CDR2 YFSETQ. V gave up 0 bases and J gave up 3 bases, with 12 bases separating them. The CDR3 is 15 residues long. CDR3 residues: CASSLAQGLYTEAFF. The DNA for the CDR3 is TGCGCCAGCAGCTTGGCACAGGGTTTGTACACTGAAGCTTTCTTT.

The chain recombines TRBV4-1 with TRBJ2-3; 16 bases match TRBD2. J lost 1 base, V lost 4 bases, and 5 bases had no gene match. Germline V gives CDR1 MGHRA, CDR2 YSYEKL. The CDR3 runs 18 residues. The CDR3 DNA reads TGCGCCAGCAGCCCAGGGACTAGCGGGAGGGTTGGCACAGATACGCAGTATTTT. This sequence encodes CASSPGTSGRVGTDTQYF.

This chain connects TRBV7-3 to TRBJ1-3; D possibly corresponds to TRBD1 (6 bases). V dropped 5 bases and J dropped 2 bases, with 16 bases sitting between them. The germline V gene has CDR1 SGHTA and CDR2 FQGTGA. The CDR3 sequence is 16 residues long. CDR3 amino acids: CASSQQGSIAGNTIYF. CDR3 in DNA: TGTGCCAGCAGCCAACAGGGATCAATCGCTGGAAACACCATATATTTT.

This clone showed up just once. The germline gene is not matched at one end of the junction; a read error may be the cause. This chain uses TRBV7-9 with TRBJ2-7, with 13 bases that match TRBD2. Germline V lookup: CDR1 SEHNR, CDR2 FQNEAQ (reference sequence). The length of the CDR3 is 14 residues. The CDR3 here is CSSSWTSGSYEQYF. The DNA for the CDR3 is TGTTCCAGCAGTTGGACTAGCGGGAGCTACGAGCAGTACTTC.

This rearrangement joins TRBV6-4 to TRBJ1-1; TRBD1 aligns across 7 bases. J was trimmed by 3 bases and V by 5 bases; bases with no gene match: 3. Germline values: CDR1 MRHNA, CDR2 SNTAGT. This CDR3 contains 13 residues. The CDR3 reads CASSTGADTEAFF. CDR3 DNA: TGTGCCAGCAGTACAGGGGCGGACACTGAAGCTTTCTTT.